This T cell receptor (beta chain) was obtained from a study of PD-L1 blockade in urothelial cancer. CDR1 is LNHDA and CDR2 is SQIVND in the germline V gene (reference sequence). V was pared by 9 bases and J by 7 bases, with 9 bases of the junction left unmatched. The CDR3 is 15 residues long. Time point given: pretreatment peripheral blood. TCRdb keeps only in-frame clones here, not all; method: immunoSEQ multiplex PCR. The repertoire holds under 95,000 clones, with about 85% as singletons. The TCR sequence derives from a man aged 55-75 years with urothelial cancer. J is TRBJ1-6 and V is TRBV19; 10 bases align to TRBD1. The sequencing here drew on PBMCs, taken around atezolizumab (anti-PD-L1) treatment. The CDR3 region has the DNA TGTGCCAGACGAGGACCGGGACAGGGGAATTCACCCCTCCACTTT. This encodes CARRGPGQGNSPLHF.